A single sample gave rise to the 32 T cell receptor beta chains below, sequenced in a study of T cells in Graves' hyperthyroidism and ophthalmopathy. What was amplified from RNA transcripts were TCR beta CDR3 regions. First-round RT-PCR with HTBI primers amplified the TCR CDR3 region. Via MiXCR, TCRdb re-called the multiplex PCR reads, giving one row per CDR3 protein. The sample yields fewer than 400,000 distinct CDR3 sequences, approximately 17% seen once. The sequencing sample was made of blood. The receptor source for this set is a man aged 25 to 45 with Graves' hyperthyroidism.

This clonotype was counted at least ten times. This rearrangement joins TRBV20-1 to TRBJ1-2; D is uncertain. From germline, CDR1 is DFQATT and CDR2 SNEGSKA (reference sequence). Trimming took off 0 bases at V and 6 bases at J, with 17 bases between the two ends. This CDR3 is built from 15 residues. CDR3 bases: TGCAGTGCTAGAGATTTGTCAGGAAAGATAGATGGCTACACCTTC. Protein: CSARDLSGKIDGYTF.

V and J are TRBV29-1 and TRBJ2-2; TRBD2 is a possible D gene (5 bases). Germline CDR1 and CDR2: SQVTM and ANQGSEA. The CDR3 runs to 11 residues. V lost 6 bases to trimming and J lost 5 bases, with 7 bases between them. CDR3 in amino acids: CSVRLTGELFF. CDR3 coding DNA: TGCAGCGTGCGACTAACCGGGGAGCTGTTTTTT.

The V call is TRBV7-8, the J call TRBJ1-1, with no clear D. This CDR3 has 12 residues. V lost 4 bases and J 4 bases, leaving 7 bases between the germline ends. The germline CDR1 and CDR2 sequences are SGHVS and FQNEAQ. Written as DNA, the CDR3 is TGTGCCAGCAGCTGGGATGGCACTGAAGCTTTCTTT. Protein: CASSWDGTEAFF.

A remark on this clonotype: A single base separates this from a much larger clone, so it may be a read error. Here the CDR3 omits its conserved ending phenylalanine or tryptophan, so a read error is the likely source. V and J are TRBV30 and TRBJ1-1; D unresolved. V was pared by 4 bases and J by 1 base, with 19 bases between. Germline CDR1 GTSNPN, CDR2 SVGIG (reference sequence). The CDR3 sequence is 16 residues long. The CDR3 loop reads CAWTEYLFGSNTEAFL. CDR3 nucleotides: TGTGCCTGGACGGAATATTTATTTGGGTCGAACACTGAAGCTTTCCTT.

This clonotype was recorded at least ten times. The gene calls are TRBV13 and TRBJ1-2; D gene ambiguous. The CDR3 spans 13 residues. Germline CDR1 PRHDT, CDR2 FYEKMQ (reference sequence). The V and J ends lost 1 base and 8 bases respectively, with 11 bases between them. The CDR3 protein is CASSLVTGPGYTF. Written as DNA, the CDR3 is TGTGCCAGCAGCTTAGTCACCGGGCCCGGCTACACCTTC.

This clonotype came up many times. The V gene is TRBV28, the J gene TRBJ1-2; TRBD1 aligns across 7 bases. CDR1 MDHEN and CDR2 SYDVKM come from the germline V gene. This CDR3 is 13 amino acids long. J gave up 7 bases and V 3 bases, and 5 bases lay outside the gene matches. This chain's CDR3 is CASSFTGDSGYTF. The CDR3 region has the DNA TGTGCCAGCAGTTTCACAGGGGATAGTGGCTACACCTTC.

This chain links TRBV5-4 with TRBJ2-1; D perhaps matches TRBD2 (6 bases). V was clipped by 4 bases and J by 5 bases, with 13 bases between them. The germline CDR1 and CDR2 sequences are SGHNT and YYREEE (reference sequence). The length of the CDR3 is 14 residues. The CDR3 coding sequence is TGTGCCAGCAGCCCGGGGACTTTAAACAATGAGCAGTTCTTC. Protein product: CASSPGTLNNEQFF.

This chain links TRBV3-1 with TRBJ1-1, with D possibly being TRBD1 (5 bases). Germline values: CDR1 LGHDT, CDR2 YNNKEL (reference sequence). The V end lost 5 bases, the J end lost 6 bases, and 16 bases lay between the germline ends. The CDR3 loop spans 14 amino acids. The CDR3 DNA follows: TGTGCCAGCAGCGTCCGTCAGGGACTGTCTGAAGCTTTCTTT. It is translated as CASSVRQGLSEAFF.

This clonotype was detected ten times or more. The chain links TRBV5-5 to TRBJ1-2; 7 bases fit TRBD1. Per germline, CDR1 SGHKS and CDR2 YYEKEE (reference sequence). The CDR3 spans 13 residues. V gave up 3 bases and J gave up 7 bases; unmatched junction bases: 6. This CDR3 is CASSSTTGLGYTF. CDR3 bases: TGTGCCAGCAGCTCGACGACAGGGCTTGGCTACACCTTC.

This clonotype was seen a few times. V usage is TRBV27 and J usage is TRBJ2-2; the D gene could be TRBD1 or TRBD2 (5 bases each). The V gene's germline CDR1 is MNHEY and CDR2 SMNVEV (reference sequence). The CDR3 covers 13 residues. The V and J ends lost 3 bases and 9 bases respectively, with 11 bases between them. In DNA, the CDR3 is TGTGCCAGCAGTTTGAGGGGATTAAGGGAGCTGTTTTTT. Amino acid sequence: CASSLRGLRELFF.

This clonotype has just a few counts. The chain links TRBV29-1 to TRBJ2-7; perhaps TRBD2 as D (5 bases). The germline CDR1 and CDR2 sequences are SQVTM and ANQGSEA. This CDR3 is built from 15 residues. Trimming left V 0 bases short and J 0 bases short, with 12 bases between. CDR3 amino acids: CSVEDKQRNSYEQYF. The CDR3 DNA reads TGCAGCGTTGAAGATAAGCAGCGGAACTCCTACGAGCAGTACTTC.

The chain uses TRBV14 and TRBJ1-2, with a possible D match to TRBD1 (5 bases). This CDR3 spans 13 amino acids. Between the trimmed V and J ends, which lost 4 bases and 3 bases, there was a span of 9 bases. The V gene's germline CDR1 is SGHDN and CDR2 FVKESK. Here the CDR3 DNA reads TGTGCCAGCAGCCCGACAGCTTACTATGGCTACACCTTC. Translating it yields CASSPTAYYGYTF.

On this clonotype itself: This may stem from a read error, because a much larger clone lies one nucleotide away. The CDR3 end shows no conserved phenylalanine or tryptophan, and so a read error is likely. This chain links TRBV4-1 with TRBJ2-5, with 9 bases aligning to TRBD2. The germline V gene encodes CDR1 MGHRA and CDR2 YSYEKL. The V segment lost 3 bases and the J segment 1 base; nucleotides outside the gene matches: 3. This CDR3 comprises 15 residues. CDR3 region: CASSQWREGQETQYL. DNA for the CDR3: TGCGCCAGCAGCCAGTGGCGGGAGGGCCAAGAGACCCAGTACCTC.

A few counts support this clonotype. This sequence joins TRBV11-3 and TRBJ1-2; D is possibly TRBD1 (5 bases). CDR1 is SGHNT and CDR2 is YENEEA in the germline V gene. The CDR3 extends over 13 amino acids. Trimming removed 3 bases from V and 5 bases from J, with 10 bases in between. The CDR3: CASSFDRSYGYTF. The CDR3 coding sequence is TGTGCCAGCAGCTTTGACAGAAGTTATGGCTACACCTTC.

The table lists this clonotype with many counts. The chain has TRBV27 and TRBJ1-1; D may be TRBD1 (5 bases). CDR1 and CDR2 (germline): MNHEY, SMNVEV (reference sequence). The CDR3 sequence is 13 residues long. Trimming took off 7 bases at V and 0 bases at J, with 9 bases between the two ends. The CDR3 DNA sequence: TGTGCCAGCATGGGGGTGATGAACACTGAAGCTTTCTTT. It yields the protein CASMGVMNTEAFF.

The chain recombines TRBV20-1 with TRBJ2-7; 8 bases are a match to TRBD2. This CDR3 is built from 15 residues. Germline V CDR1 and CDR2: DFQATT, SNEGSKA (reference sequence). The ends lost 4 bases at V and 2 bases at J; junction bases unmatched: 10. This CDR3 is CSATLRVAGTYEQYF. CDR3 sequence (DNA): TGCAGTGCTACCCTCCGGGTAGCGGGAACCTACGAGCAGTACTTC.

This clonotype has at least ten counts. V gene TRBV3-1 combines with J gene TRBJ1-1; no reliable D call. Germline V CDR1 and CDR2: LGHDT, YNNKEL (reference sequence). V was shortened by 0 bases and J by 0 bases, with 11 bases between the two germline ends. CDR3 size: 16 residues. The CDR3 coding sequence is TGTGCCAGCAGCCAAGAAAAATTGGCATTGAACACTGAAGCTTTCTTT. Translated, it gives CASSQEKLALNTEAFF.

This clonotype was seen many times. V and J are TRBV10-3 and TRBJ2-3; D might be TRBD1 (5 bases). The CDR3 sequence is 14 residues long. Germline CDR1 is ENHRY and CDR2 is SYGVKD. V lost 6 bases and J lost 4, with 14 bases in between. The CDR3 is CAISRQNRADTQYF. The DNA of the CDR3 is TGTGCCATCAGCCGACAGAACCGTGCAGATACGCAGTATTTT.

There are a few counts of this clonotype. The rearrangement uses TRBV24-1 and TRBJ1-4; 7 bases align to TRBD1. CDR1 KGHDR and CDR2 SFDVKD come from the germline V gene. This CDR3 has 15 residues. V gave up 2 bases and J gave up 3 bases; unmatched junction bases: 2. CDR3 region: CATSDSGTANEKLFF. CDR3 in DNA: TGTGCCACCAGTGATTCCGGGACAGCTAATGAAAAACTGTTTTTT.

The gene calls are TRBV20-1 and TRBJ1-1; 9 nucleotides match TRBD1. The J segment lost 11 bases and the V segment lost 3 bases, leaving 7 bases of the junction unmatched. From germline, CDR1 is DFQATT and CDR2 SNEGSKA (reference sequence). This CDR3 spans 12 amino acids. CDR3 in DNA: TGCAGTGCTAGTGGGGACAGGGACGGCGCTTTCTTT. Translated, it gives CSASGDRDGAFF.

This clonotype has ten or more counts. The V gene is TRBV27, the J gene TRBJ2-3; 9 nucleotides line up with TRBD2. Germline-derived CDR1 and CDR2 are MNHEY and SMNVEV (reference sequence). The CDR3 loop spans 18 amino acids. J was trimmed by 0 bases and V by 0 bases; bases with no gene match: 7. The CDR3 here is CASSLSSGSGLSTDTQYF. In DNA form, the CDR3 reads TGTGCCAGCAGTTTATCTAGCGGGAGCGGCCTCAGCACAGATACGCAGTATTTT.

In its sample, this clonotype was seen many times. This rearrangement joins TRBV13 to TRBJ1-1; possible D gene TRBD1, 5 bases. V was trimmed by 1 base and J by 4 bases, leaving 7 bases between them. This CDR3 has 13 amino acids. Germline V gene sequence: CDR1 PRHDT, CDR2 FYEKMQ (reference sequence). The CDR3: CASSLVRVTEAFF. In nucleotides, the CDR3 is TGTGCCAGCAGCTTAGTCAGGGTCACTGAAGCTTTCTTT.

This clonotype was counted a few times. V usage is TRBV28 and J usage is TRBJ1-4; D not certain. CDR1 MDHEN and CDR2 SYDVKM come from the germline V gene. Between the trimmed V and J ends, which lost 2 bases and 8 bases, there was a span of 9 bases. This CDR3 has 13 amino acids. The CDR3 reads CASSLGNGEKLFF. The CDR3 DNA is TGTGCCAGCAGTTTAGGTAATGGCGAAAAACTGTTTTTT.

The table lists this clonotype with many counts. The chain uses TRBV20-1 and TRBJ2-3; TRBD2 might be the D (6 bases). This CDR3 is 15 amino acids long. Germline CDR1 DFQATT, CDR2 SNEGSKA (reference sequence). V lost 0 bases to trimming and J lost 3 bases, with 13 bases between them. Written as DNA, the CDR3 is TGCAGTGCTAGAGATAGACTAGTCGGGACAGATACGCAGTATTTT. Its translation is CSARDRLVGTDTQYF.

This clonotype showed up just a few times. Because the CDR3 is missing its conserved closing phenylalanine or tryptophan, this is likely a read error. The V gene is TRBV18, the J gene TRBJ2-7; tentatively, D is TRBD1 or TRBD2 (5 bases each). The CDR3 has 14 residues. V lost 3 bases to trimming and J lost 6 bases, with 15 bases between them. CDR1 is KGHSH, CDR2 LQKENI, per germline. As DNA, the CDR3 is TGTGCCAGCTCACCTTGGGACGTTAACTCCGAGCAGTACCTC. Encoded protein: CASSPWDVNSEQYL.

A few counts support this clonotype. The gene calls are TRBV27 and TRBJ2-6, with TRBD2 matching 8 bases. The CDR3 totals 19 residues. V shed 2 bases and J 0 bases; nucleotides not matched to a gene: 9. From germline, CDR1 is MNHEY and CDR2 SMNVEV (reference sequence). DNA for the CDR3: TGTGCCAGCAGTTTAGAGGCTAGCGGGCCCCGCTCTGGGGCCAACGTCCTGACTTTC. It encodes CASSLEASGPRSGANVLTF.

This clonotype was seen only a few times. The CDR3 bases are TGTGCCAGCAGCGTAGACAGGGGCCGGATCTACGAGCAGTACTTC. This codes for CASSVDRGRIYEQYF. The chain is built from TRBV7-9 and TRBJ2-7; 8 nucleotides line up with TRBD1. The CDR3 is 15 amino acids. The germline V gene encodes CDR1 SEHNR and CDR2 FQNEAQ (reference sequence). The J segment lost 3 bases and the V segment lost 5 bases, leaving 9 bases of the junction unmatched.

This clonotype was found a few times. The chain couples TRBV19 to TRBJ2-7; TRBD2 is a possible D gene (5 bases). The CDR3 length is 13 residues. Trimming cost V 4 bases and J 3 bases, with 10 bases left between them. In germline, CDR1 is LNHDA, CDR2 SQIVND (reference sequence). The CDR3 DNA is TGTGCCAGTAGTACCGGGATGGGCTACGAGCAGTACTTC. This codes for CASSTGMGYEQYF.

This clonotype showed up just a few times. V gene TRBV6-2 or TRBV6-3 combines with J gene TRBJ2-7; D might be TRBD1 (6 bases). CDR1 and CDR2 from the germline V gene are MNHEY and SVGEGT. Trimming left V 8 bases short and J 4 bases short, with 18 bases between. This CDR3 comprises 14 residues. DNA of the CDR3: TGTGCCAGCTCCCAGGGGCCAGCGGTTTACGAGCAGTACTTC. It codes for CASSQGPAVYEQYF.

This clonotype was recorded many times. The V call is TRBV20-1, the J call TRBJ1-1; TRBD1 might be the D (6 bases). Germline V gene data show CDR1 as DFQATT and CDR2 as SNEGSKA (reference sequence). V was pared by 5 bases and J by 0 bases, with 25 bases between. The CDR3 loop spans 18 amino acids. The CDR3: CSAPKNQGGGSLNTEAFF. The CDR3, as DNA: TGCAGTGCTCCTAAAAATCAGGGAGGGGGGTCCTTGAACACTGAAGCTTTCTTT.

This clonotype was recorded at least ten times. The chain combines TRBV28 with TRBJ2-7; 8 bases fit TRBD2. Per the germline V gene, CDR1 is MDHEN and CDR2 is SYDVKM. The V segment lost 6 bases and the J segment 2 bases; nucleotides outside the gene matches: 6. The CDR3 is made up of 14 amino acids. CDR3 amino acids: CASSPSGGTYEQYF. The CDR3 nucleotides are TGTGCCAGCAGCCCCTCGGGGGGGACCTACGAGCAGTACTTC.

The table lists this clonotype with many counts. V and J are TRBV11-3 and TRBJ2-7; D not certain. Germline V gene lookup returns CDR1 SGHNT and CDR2 YENEEA. The CDR3 covers 14 residues. The V and J ends lost 6 bases and 3 bases respectively, with 15 bases between them. The CDR3 nucleotides are TGTGCCAGCAGTCCGACATATGGAGACTACGAGCAGTACTTC. This encodes CASSPTYGDYEQYF. Combining the CDR3 with reference TRBV11-3 and TRBJ2-7 gives the whole variable domain EAGVVQSPRYKIIEKKQPVAFWCNPISGHNTLYWYLQNLGQGPELLIRYENEEAVDDSQLPKDRFSAERLKGVDSTLKIQPAELGDSAVYLCASSPTYGDYEQYFGPGTRLTVT.